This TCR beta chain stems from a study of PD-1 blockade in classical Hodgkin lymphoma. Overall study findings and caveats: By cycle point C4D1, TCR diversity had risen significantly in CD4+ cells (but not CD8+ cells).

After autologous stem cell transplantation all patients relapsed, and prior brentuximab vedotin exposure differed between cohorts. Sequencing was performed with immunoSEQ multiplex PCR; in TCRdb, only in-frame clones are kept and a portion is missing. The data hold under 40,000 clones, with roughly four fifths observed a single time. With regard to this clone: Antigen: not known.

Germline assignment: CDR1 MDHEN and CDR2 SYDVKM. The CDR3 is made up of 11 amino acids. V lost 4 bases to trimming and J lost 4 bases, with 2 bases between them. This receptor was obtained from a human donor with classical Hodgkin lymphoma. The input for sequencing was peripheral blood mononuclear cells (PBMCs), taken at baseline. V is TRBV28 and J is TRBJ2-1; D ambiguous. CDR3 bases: TGTGCCAGCAGTTGGTACAATGAGCAGTTCTTC. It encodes CASSWYNEQFF.